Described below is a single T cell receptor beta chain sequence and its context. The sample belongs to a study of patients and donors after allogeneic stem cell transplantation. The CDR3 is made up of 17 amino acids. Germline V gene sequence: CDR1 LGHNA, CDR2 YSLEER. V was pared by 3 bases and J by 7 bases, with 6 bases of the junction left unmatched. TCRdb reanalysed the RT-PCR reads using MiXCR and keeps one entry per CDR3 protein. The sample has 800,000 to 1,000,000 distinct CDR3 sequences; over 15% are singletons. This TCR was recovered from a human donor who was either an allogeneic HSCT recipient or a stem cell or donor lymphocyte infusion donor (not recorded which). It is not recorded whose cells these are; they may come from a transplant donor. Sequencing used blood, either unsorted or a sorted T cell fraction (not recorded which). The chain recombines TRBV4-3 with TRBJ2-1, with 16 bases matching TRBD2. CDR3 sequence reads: CASSHGTSGGAGNEQFF. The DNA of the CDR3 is TGCGCCAGCAGCCACGGGACTAGCGGGGGGGCTGGTAATGAGCAGTTCTTC.